Shown below are 28 T cell receptor beta chains from a single sample sequenced in a study of T cell responses to AZD1222 COVID-19 vaccine. The data were produced by immunoSEQ multiplex PCR, yet TCRdb's version contains in-frame clones alone and is incomplete. The sample consists of roughly 160,000 clones, approximately 91% of them appearing once. Specimen: peripheral blood, collected on day 0 of AZD1222 vaccination. Receptors were obtained from an adult in good health.

V and J are TRBV11-3 and TRBJ2-1; D might be TRBD2 (6 bases). The CDR3 is 15 amino acids. V lost 1 base and J lost 2, with 9 bases in between. Germline CDR1 is SGHNT and CDR2 is YENEEA. Written as DNA, the CDR3 is TGTGCCAGCAGCTTAGGGGGACTGACCTACAATGAGCAGTTCTTC. Translated: CASSLGGLTYNEQFF. The whole variable domain, remainder taken from reference TRBV11-3 and TRBJ2-1, is EAGVVQSPRYKIIEKKQPVAFWCNPISGHNTLYWYLQNLGQGPELLIRYENEEAVDDSQLPKDRFSAERLKGVDSTLKIQPAELGDSAVYLCASSLGGLTYNEQFFGPGTRLTVL.

This chain links TRBV27 with TRBJ1-1; possible D gene TRBD1, 5 bases. The CDR3 has 13 residues. Trimming removed 4 bases at V and 2 bases at J, with 8 bases between. Looked up from germline, CDR1 is MNHEY and CDR2 is SMNVEV (reference sequence). The CDR3 bases are TGTGCCAGCAGTTATGACAGTAACACTGAAGCTTTCTTT. It specifies CASSYDSNTEAFF.

The rearrangement uses TRBV4-2 and TRBJ1-2; D gene ambiguous. Trimming shortened V by 0 bases and J by 4 bases, and 12 bases separated the two germline ends. Germline CDR1 is LGHNA and CDR2 is YNFKEQ. This CDR3 is 15 amino acids long. CDR3: CASSQDLAPLYGYTF. CDR3 nucleotide sequence: TGTGCCAGCAGCCAAGATTTGGCGCCTCTCTATGGCTACACCTTC.

The genes are TRBV28 and TRBJ1-2; D not resolved. The CDR3 is 11 residues long. Germline-derived CDR1 and CDR2 are MDHEN and SYDVKM. Trimming removed 6 bases at V and 11 bases at J, with 13 bases between. The CDR3 bases are TGTGCCAGCAGCAACCCCAGTTGGTACACCTTC. It encodes CASSNPSWYTF.

A remark on this clone: At one of its ends the junction is not consistent with the germline gene, which may arise from a read error. This chain uses TRBV30 with TRBJ2-3; TRBD1 is a possible D gene (6 bases). This CDR3 spans 9 amino acids. Germline V CDR1 and CDR2: GTSNPN, SVGIG (reference sequence). The DNA for the CDR3 is TGTGCCTGGATCGAAAGACAGGTTTTC. Translation gives CAWIERQVF.

The rearrangement joins TRBV2 to TRBJ2-5, with TRBD1 matching 10 bases. The trim removed 8 bases at V and 1 base at J, leaving 4 bases unmatched. In germline, CDR1 is SNHLY, CDR2 FYNNEI. The CDR3 consists of 14 residues. In DNA form, the CDR3 reads TGTGCCAGCCAAAGGACAGGGGGCCAAGAGACCCAGTACTTC. It translates to CASQRTGGQETQYF.

This chain links TRBV30 with TRBJ1-1; D not certain. With 0 bases removed from V and 9 bases from J, the gap between germline ends came to 20 bases. CDR1 and CDR2 from the germline V gene are GTSNPN and SVGIG (reference sequence). The CDR3 contains 15 residues. The DNA for the CDR3 is TGTGCCTGGAGTGTTGTAGGCCGGACTAGAATCAAAGCTTTCTTT. Translating it yields CAWSVVGRTRIKAFF.

V is TRBV5-1 and J is TRBJ1-2, with a tentative D call TRBD1 (5 bases). Germline loops: CDR1 SGHRS, CDR2 YFSETQ. The CDR3 has 14 amino acids. V lost 4 bases to trimming and J lost 6 bases, with 16 bases between them. CDR3 coding DNA: TGCGCCAGCAGCCCGGTGGGGCAAGTGAATGGCTACACCTTC. Its protein product is CASSPVGQVNGYTF.

This chain uses TRBV2 with TRBJ1-1; possibly TRBD1 for D (6 bases). Trimming took off 7 bases at V and 0 bases at J, with 12 bases between the two ends. Germline CDR1 and CDR2: SNHLY and FYNNEI. The CDR3 runs 14 residues. The CDR3, as DNA: TGTGCCAGCAAACAGGGTGGGATGAACACTGAAGCTTTCTTT. This translates into CASKQGGMNTEAFF.

The rearrangement joins TRBV9 to TRBJ1-1; D not certain. CDR3 length: 15 residues. The germline V and J ends were trimmed by 0 bases and 6 bases, with 15 bases remaining between them. Germline CDR1 reads SGDLS; CDR2 reads YYNGEE. CDR3 DNA: TGTGCCAGCAGCGTAGGGGCCGGGCTTGGCTCTGAAGCTTTCTTT. Translation gives CASSVGAGLGSEAFF. Filled out from reference TRBV9 and TRBJ1-1, the complete variable domain reads DSGVTQTPKHLITATGQRVTLRCSPRSGDLSVYWYQQSLDQGLQFLIQYYNGEERAKGNILERFSAQQFPDLHSELNLSSLELGDSALYFCASSVGAGLGSEAFFGQGTRLTVV.

The CDR3 is CATSLTAYNEQFF. CDR3 in DNA: TGTGCCACCAGCTTGACAGCCTACAATGAGCAGTTCTTC. The chain employs TRBV15 and TRBJ2-1, with D maybe TRBD1 (5 bases). The CDR3 length is 13 residues. Trimming cost V 5 bases and J 2 bases, with 7 bases left between them. In germline, CDR1 is LNHNV, CDR2 YYDKDF (reference sequence).

V usage is TRBV6-2 or TRBV6-3 and J usage is TRBJ1-5, with D unclear. Germline loops: CDR1 MNHEY, CDR2 SVGEGT. V was clipped by 4 bases and J by 5 bases, with 12 bases between them. The CDR3 is 14 residues long. CDR3 in DNA: TGTGCCAGCAGTTTCTCCTCGGGTTATCAGCCCCAGCATTTT. This gives the protein CASSFSSGYQPQHF.

The chain couples TRBV14 to TRBJ2-1, with TRBD2 identical over 8 bases. The germline gives CDR1 SGHDN, CDR2 FVKESK. The CDR3 has 14 residues. Losses at the gene ends were 1 base for V and 10 bases for J; bases not matched to a gene: 6. DNA for the CDR3: TGTGCCAGCAGCCAAGGGTATACTAGCGGAGAGCAGTTCTTC. Translated: CASSQGYTSGEQFF.

This clone was counted a single time. The rearrangement links TRBV7-7 to TRBJ2-5; D ambiguous. V lost 1 base, J lost 5 bases, and 11 bases lay in between. The CDR3 runs to 14 residues. CDR1 and CDR2 (germline): SSHAT, FNYEAQ (reference sequence). DNA of the CDR3: TGTGCCAGCAGCTTAGTTCAAGGGTTGGAGACCCAGTACTTC. It yields the protein CASSLVQGLETQYF.

This chain uses TRBV6-6 with TRBJ1-1, with TRBD1 identical over 8 bases. V lost 8 bases, J lost 8 bases, and 16 bases stayed unmatched. This CDR3 region has 15 residues. Per germline, CDR1 MNHNY and CDR2 SVGAGI (reference sequence). This CDR3 is CASSRFRDRSMEAFF. The CDR3 coding sequence is TGTGCCAGCTCCCGTTTCCGGGACAGGTCGATGGAAGCTTTCTTT.

DNA of the CDR3: TGCGCCAGCAGCCCGTCACTAGCGGGCTCCTTCTACGAGCAGTACTTC. Protein product: CASSPSLAGSFYEQYF. This chain joins TRBV5-1 and TRBJ2-7; TRBD2 matches at 9 bases. The V segment lost 4 bases and the J segment 3 bases; nucleotides outside the gene matches: 11. Germline V gene data show CDR1 as SGHRS and CDR2 as YFSETQ. The CDR3 sequence is 16 residues long.

In its sample, this clone was seen a few times. This chain links TRBV5-6 with TRBJ1-2; TRBD1 matches at 12 bases. The CDR3 contains 14 residues. The J segment lost 8 bases and the V segment lost 4 bases, leaving 6 bases of the junction unmatched. Germline V gene data show CDR1 as SGHDT and CDR2 as YYEEEE. CDR3 loop: CASSSGTGGRGYTF. CDR3 nucleotide sequence: TGTGCCAGCAGCAGCGGGACAGGGGGCAGGGGCTACACCTTC.

The chain couples TRBV7-2 to TRBJ1-3, with D maybe TRBD1 (6 bases). Germline CDR1 SGHTA, CDR2 FQGNSA. Trimming cost V 5 bases and J 2 bases, with 16 bases left between them. This CDR3 has 16 amino acids. Here the CDR3 DNA reads TGTGCCAGCAGCCTCCTGGGGGGCGCCCCTGGAAACACCATATATTTT. It codes for CASSLLGGAPGNTIYF.

The chain couples TRBV27 to TRBJ1-1, with a tentative D call TRBD1 (6 bases). Deletions cut 6 bases from V and 1 base from J, with 12 bases between. This CDR3 region has 14 residues. The germline CDR1 and CDR2 sequences are MNHEY and SMNVEV (reference sequence). The CDR3 DNA is TGTGCCAGCAGCCACAGGGATCGGAACACTGAAGCTTTCTTT. It is translated as CASSHRDRNTEAFF.

V and J are TRBV28 and TRBJ1-3, with D hard to call. Between the trimmed V and J ends, which lost 2 bases and 0 bases, there was a span of 17 bases. This CDR3 is built from 18 residues. The germline V gene encodes CDR1 MDHEN and CDR2 SYDVKM. The CDR3 protein is CASSLRTWHQNSGNTIYF. CDR3 nucleotides: TGTGCCAGCAGTTTAAGGACGTGGCACCAAAACTCTGGAAACACCATATATTTT.

The chain has TRBV7-9 and TRBJ1-1; D gene ambiguous. Germline V CDR1 and CDR2: SEHNR, FQNEAQ (reference sequence). CDR3 length: 17 amino acids. Trimming pared 6 bases from V and 1 base from J, leaving 21 bases between. The CDR3 sequence is CASRVPMPSIRNTEAFF. The CDR3 DNA reads as TGTGCCAGCAGAGTACCAATGCCCAGCATAAGGAACACTGAAGCTTTCTTT.

V and J are TRBV5-1 and TRBJ1-6; 8 nucleotides agree with TRBD1. V lost 0 bases and J lost 8; bases outside the gene matches: 7. From germline, CDR1 is SGHRS and CDR2 YFSETQ. The CDR3 spans 16 residues. CDR3 protein: CASSLDRQGADSPLHF. CDR3 bases: TGCGCCAGCAGCTTGGATCGTCAGGGGGCGGATTCACCCCTCCACTTT.

This clone was detected only once. V gene TRBV7-6 combines with J gene TRBJ1-6, with D unresolved. The CDR3 sequence is 17 residues long. Germline loops: CDR1 SGHVS, CDR2 FNYEAQ. Trimming removed 1 base at V and 0 bases at J, with 10 bases between. CDR3 nucleotide sequence: TGTGCCAGCAGCTTAGATGTCTCGAGCTCCTATAATTCACCCCTCCACTTT. Encoded protein: CASSLDVSSSYNSPLHF.

V and J are TRBV27 and TRBJ2-7, with TRBD2 identical over 11 bases. Germline values: CDR1 MNHEY, CDR2 SMNVEV (reference sequence). After removal of 3 bases from V and 0 bases from J, the junction contained 13 bases not matched to a gene. The CDR3 loop spans 19 amino acids. The CDR3 protein is CASSFFRTSGSFSSYEQYF. The CDR3, as DNA: TGTGCCAGCAGTTTCTTTCGGACTAGCGGGTCCTTCAGCTCCTACGAGCAGTACTTC.

The chain links TRBV28 to TRBJ1-3; D not resolved. V lost 1 base and J lost 3, with 10 bases in between. Germline V gene sequence: CDR1 MDHEN, CDR2 SYDVKM. CDR3 size: 15 residues. The CDR3 loop reads CASSLFEGGGNTIYF. DNA for the CDR3: TGTGCCAGCAGTTTATTCGAGGGTGGTGGAAACACCATATATTTT.

This clone was counted only a few times. The chain carries TRBV28 and TRBJ2-1, with D possibly being TRBD2 (5 bases). V was shortened by 2 bases and J by 4 bases, with 6 bases between the two germline ends. This CDR3 region has 13 residues. Germline CDR1 and CDR2: MDHEN and SYDVKM. The CDR3 protein is CASSLTRYNEQFF. The CDR3 DNA reads TGTGCCAGCAGTTTAACTAGGTACAATGAGCAGTTCTTC. Combining the CDR3 with reference TRBV28 and TRBJ2-1 gives the whole variable domain DVKVTQSSRYLVKRTGEKVFLECVQDMDHENMFWYRQDPGLGLRLIYFSYDVKMKEKGDIPEGYSVSREKKERFSLILESASTNQTSMYLCASSLTRYNEQFFGPGTRLTVL.

The rearrangement joins TRBV7-2 to TRBJ2-2, with 7 bases that match TRBD1. The CDR3 runs 16 residues. The germline V gene has CDR1 SGHTA and CDR2 FQGNSA. The J segment lost 4 bases and the V segment lost 6 bases, leaving 11 bases of the junction unmatched. The CDR3 DNA is TGTGCCAGCAGACCAACAGGGGAATCGTTCACCGGGGAGCTGTTTTTT. Translating it yields CASRPTGESFTGELFF.

This clone was recorded only once. This chain links TRBV30 with TRBJ2-5, with D perhaps TRBD1 or TRBD2 (5 bases each). The CDR3 consists of 13 residues. The V and J ends lost 3 bases and 1 base respectively, with 9 bases between them. Germline values: CDR1 GTSNPN, CDR2 SVGIG (reference sequence). CDR3 sequence reads: CAWRGTVQETQYF. The CDR3, as DNA: TGTGCCTGGAGAGGGACGGTCCAAGAGACCCAGTACTTC.